This TCR beta chain is drawn from a study of blood T cell repertoires in COVID-19. Germline CDR1 and CDR2: MDHEN and SYDVKM. J lost 2 bases, V lost 6 bases, and 9 bases had no gene match. The length of the CDR3 is 16 residues. Per the authors' pipeline: Estimates of nucleated cell counts were drawn from the amplification of reference gene primers. This table comes from immunoSEQ multiplex PCR, and its TCRdb copy is limited to in-frame clones, with some not included. The D gene and trimming were derived from the DNA, and the V and J assignments and clone size from that table. Of 150,000 to 200,000 clones listed, just over 85% are singletons. This clone was observed once.

V is TRBV28 and J is TRBJ1-5; TRBD1 agrees at 8 bases. Sequenced material: peripheral blood. The sequence was collected from a man aged 55 to 69 with acute or convalescent COVID-19. CDR3 in amino acids: CASRQGARLGNQPQHF. CDR3 in DNA: TGTGCCAGCAGGCAGGGGGCGCGGTTAGGCAATCAGCCCCAGCATTTT.